The clone carrying this T cell receptor (beta chain) was found many times. This sample was included in a study of T-cell reconstitution after alpha-beta-depleted transplantation in children. The ends lost 1 base at V and 6 bases at J; junction bases unmatched: 9. The CDR3 has 15 amino acids. Germline assignment: CDR1 SQVTM and CDR2 ANQGSEA. Unique molecular identifiers were used in preparing the TCRbeta library. TCRdb processed the PCR reads anew with MiXCR; each CDR3 protein has one entry. This table has roughly 100,000 distinct CDR3 sequences, roughly 8% appearing once. Specimen: PBMCs from the stem cell graft donor, collected from the stem cell graft. This sequence was found in a human donor who donated a stem cell graft to a child with congenital amegakaryocytic thrombocytopenia. The chain employs TRBV29-1 and TRBJ2-7; 10 bases fit TRBD2. CDR3 nucleotide sequence: TGCAGCGTTGAAGGTTACAGCGGGAGGGCCTCCGAGCAGTACTTC. This sequence encodes CSVEGYSGRASEQYF.